This entry describes one T cell receptor (beta chain). Germline values: CDR1 SEHNR, CDR2 FQNEAQ (reference sequence). The junction had 12 bases not matched to a gene; V was cut back by 6 bases and J by 7 bases. The CDR3 spans 15 residues. These data belong to a study of blood T cell repertoires in COVID-19. Study information: The United States, Italy and Spain supplied acute and convalescent COVID-19 samples.

Original methodology: Amplified reference gene primers provided the basis for estimating nucleated cell counts. Sequencing was performed with immunoSEQ multiplex PCR; in TCRdb, only in-frame clones are kept and a portion is missing. V and J calls and clone size follow that table, whereas D and trimming were derived from the DNA. Among hundreds of thousands of clones listed, about 90% were seen once. The V and J genes are TRBV7-9 and TRBJ1-5, with 7 positions matching TRBD1. This TCR came from a woman between 18 and 29 years old who had recovered from COVID-19. The source material was peripheral blood. Written as DNA, the CDR3 is TGTGCCAGCAGTTGGACAGGAGGCGTCGGACAGCCCCAGCATTTT. It specifies CASSWTGGVGQPQHF.